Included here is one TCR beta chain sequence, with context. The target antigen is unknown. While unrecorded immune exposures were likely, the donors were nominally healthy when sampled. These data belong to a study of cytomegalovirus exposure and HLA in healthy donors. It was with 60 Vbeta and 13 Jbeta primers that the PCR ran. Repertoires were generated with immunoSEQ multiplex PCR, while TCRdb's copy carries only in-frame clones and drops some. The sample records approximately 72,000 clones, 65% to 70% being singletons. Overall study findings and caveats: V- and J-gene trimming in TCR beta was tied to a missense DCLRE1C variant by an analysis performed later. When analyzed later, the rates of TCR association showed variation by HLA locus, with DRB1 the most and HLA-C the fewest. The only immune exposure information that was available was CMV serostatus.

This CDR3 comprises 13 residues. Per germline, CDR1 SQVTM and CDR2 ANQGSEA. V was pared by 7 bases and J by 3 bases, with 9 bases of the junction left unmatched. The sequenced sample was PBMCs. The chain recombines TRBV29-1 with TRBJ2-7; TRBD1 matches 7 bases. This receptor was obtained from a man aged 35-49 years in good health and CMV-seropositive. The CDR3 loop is CSGYITGDYEQYF. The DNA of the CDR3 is TGCAGCGGGTACATCACAGGGGACTACGAGCAGTACTTC.